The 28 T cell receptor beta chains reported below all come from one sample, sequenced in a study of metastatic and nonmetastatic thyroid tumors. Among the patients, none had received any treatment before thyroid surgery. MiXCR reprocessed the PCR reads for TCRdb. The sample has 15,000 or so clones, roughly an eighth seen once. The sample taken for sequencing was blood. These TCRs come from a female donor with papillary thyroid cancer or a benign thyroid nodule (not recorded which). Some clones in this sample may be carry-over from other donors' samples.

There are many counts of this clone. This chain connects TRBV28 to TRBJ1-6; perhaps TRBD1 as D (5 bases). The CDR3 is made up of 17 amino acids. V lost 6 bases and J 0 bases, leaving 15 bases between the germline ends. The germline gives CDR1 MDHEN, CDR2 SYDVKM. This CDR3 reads CASRQVSASSYNSPLHF. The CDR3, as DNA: TGTGCCAGCAGACAGGTGTCAGCCTCCTCCTATAATTCACCCCTCCACTTT.

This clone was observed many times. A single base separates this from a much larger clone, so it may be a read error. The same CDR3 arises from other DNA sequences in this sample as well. CDR3 nucleotide sequence: TGTGCCAGCAGCTTAGGAGGAGCGGTCGAGCAGTACTTC. It specifies CASSLGGAVEQYF. The chain couples TRBV11-2 to TRBJ2-7; D possibly corresponds to TRBD2 (5 bases). V lost 1 base and J lost 6, with 10 bases in between. The CDR3 has 13 amino acids. Germline-derived CDR1 and CDR2 are SGHAT and FQNNGV.

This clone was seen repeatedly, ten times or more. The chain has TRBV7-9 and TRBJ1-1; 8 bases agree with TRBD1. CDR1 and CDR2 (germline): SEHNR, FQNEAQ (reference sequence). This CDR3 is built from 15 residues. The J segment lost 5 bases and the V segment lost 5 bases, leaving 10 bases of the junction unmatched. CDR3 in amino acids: CASSPLDRAVTEAFF. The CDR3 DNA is TGTGCCAGCAGCCCACTGGACAGGGCGGTGACTGAAGCTTTCTTT.

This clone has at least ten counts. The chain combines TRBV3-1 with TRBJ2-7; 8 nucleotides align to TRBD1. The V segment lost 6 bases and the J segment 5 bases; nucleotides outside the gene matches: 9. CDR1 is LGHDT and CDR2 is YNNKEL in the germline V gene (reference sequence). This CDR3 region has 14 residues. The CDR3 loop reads CASRRTGWLNEQYF. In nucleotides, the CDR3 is TGTGCCAGCAGACGGACAGGGTGGTTGAACGAGCAGTACTTC.

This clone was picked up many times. CDR3 sequence reads: CASSLAGGGTNTGELFF. For the CDR3, the DNA is TGTGCCAGCAGCTTAGCTGGCGGGGGGACGAACACCGGGGAGCTGTTTTTT. The rearrangement joins TRBV7-2 to TRBJ2-2, with 8 bases identical to TRBD2. With 0 bases clipped from V and 0 bases from J, the junction kept 3 bases outside the gene matches. This CDR3 has 17 residues. The germline CDR1 and CDR2 sequences are SGHTA and FQGNSA.

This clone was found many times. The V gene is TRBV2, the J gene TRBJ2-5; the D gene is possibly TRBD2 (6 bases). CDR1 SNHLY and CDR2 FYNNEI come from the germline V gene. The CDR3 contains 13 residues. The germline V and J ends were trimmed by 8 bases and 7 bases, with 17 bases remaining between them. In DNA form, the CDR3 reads TGTGCCAGCGGTCGACTAGATACGGCGACCCAGTACTTC. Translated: CASGRLDTATQYF.

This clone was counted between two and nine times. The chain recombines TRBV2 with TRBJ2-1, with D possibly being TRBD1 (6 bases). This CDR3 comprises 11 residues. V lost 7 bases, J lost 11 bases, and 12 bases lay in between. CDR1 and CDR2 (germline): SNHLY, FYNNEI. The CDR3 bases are TGTGCCAGCAAGGGGGACCCCCAGCAGTTCTTC. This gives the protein CASKGDPQQFF.

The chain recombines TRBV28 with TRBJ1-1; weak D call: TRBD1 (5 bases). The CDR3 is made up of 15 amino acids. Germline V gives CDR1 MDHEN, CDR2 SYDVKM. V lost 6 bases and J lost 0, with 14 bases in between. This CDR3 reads CASRSTRQMNTEAFF. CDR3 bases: TGTGCCAGCAGATCCACTCGACAGATGAACACTGAAGCTTTCTTT.

CDR3 in amino acids: CASSSDTYEQYF. The DNA for the CDR3 is TGCGCCAGCAGCTCGGACACCTACGAGCAGTACTTC. The chain links TRBV5-1 to TRBJ2-7; TRBD1 is a possible D gene (5 bases). This CDR3 has 12 residues. Germline-derived CDR1 and CDR2 are SGHRS and YFSETQ. Trimming took off 3 bases at V and 2 bases at J, with 6 bases between the two ends.

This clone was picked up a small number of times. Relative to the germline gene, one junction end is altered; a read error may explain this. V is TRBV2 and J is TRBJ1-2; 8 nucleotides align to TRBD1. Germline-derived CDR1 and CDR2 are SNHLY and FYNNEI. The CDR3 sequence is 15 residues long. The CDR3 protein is CASREGQGWAGGYTF. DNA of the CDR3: TGTGCCAGCAGGGAAGGACAGGGATGGGCTGGAGGCTACACCTTC.

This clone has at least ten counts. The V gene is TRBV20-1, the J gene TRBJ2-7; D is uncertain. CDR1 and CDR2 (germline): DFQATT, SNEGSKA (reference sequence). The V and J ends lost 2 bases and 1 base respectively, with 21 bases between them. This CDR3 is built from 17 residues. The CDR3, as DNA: TGCAGTGCTAGAACCTCTTCGCGCGGCGCTGGGTCCTACGAGCAGTACTTC. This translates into CSARTSSRGAGSYEQYF.

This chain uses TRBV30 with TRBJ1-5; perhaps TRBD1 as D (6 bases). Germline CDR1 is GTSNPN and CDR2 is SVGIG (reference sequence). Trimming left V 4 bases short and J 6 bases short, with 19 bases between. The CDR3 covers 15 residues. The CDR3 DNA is TGTGCCTGGAACCAAGCGGGGACAATTTTTCAGCCCCAGCATTTT. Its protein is CAWNQAGTIFQPQHF.

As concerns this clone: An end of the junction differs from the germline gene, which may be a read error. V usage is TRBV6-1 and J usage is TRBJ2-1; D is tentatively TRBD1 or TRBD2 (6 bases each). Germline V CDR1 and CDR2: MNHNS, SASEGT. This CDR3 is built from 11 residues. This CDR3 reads CAGGLYNERFF. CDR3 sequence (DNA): TGTGCCGGGGGGCTCTACAATGAGCGGTTCTTC.

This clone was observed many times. For the CDR3, the DNA is TGTGCCAGCAGTGAATATGCAGGGTCGAGCAATCAGCCCCAGCATTTT. This sequence encodes CASSEYAGSSNQPQHF. The chain links TRBV6-1 to TRBJ1-5, with a possible D match to TRBD1 (5 bases). V was cut by 2 bases and J by 1 base, with 12 bases left in between. The CDR3 has 16 amino acids. CDR1 and CDR2 (germline): MNHNS, SASEGT.

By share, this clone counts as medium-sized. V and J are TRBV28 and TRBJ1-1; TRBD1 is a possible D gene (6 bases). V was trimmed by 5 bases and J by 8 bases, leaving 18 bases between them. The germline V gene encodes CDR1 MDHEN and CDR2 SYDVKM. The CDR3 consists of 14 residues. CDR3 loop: CASSTIGAGEEAFF. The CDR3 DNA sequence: TGTGCCAGCAGTACTATCGGGGCAGGGGAAGAAGCTTTCTTT.

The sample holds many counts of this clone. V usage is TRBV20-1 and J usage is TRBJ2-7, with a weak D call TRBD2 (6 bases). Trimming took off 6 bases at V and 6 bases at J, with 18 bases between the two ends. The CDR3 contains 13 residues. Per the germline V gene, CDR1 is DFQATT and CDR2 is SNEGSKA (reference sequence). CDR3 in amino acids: CSAHSPSEGEQYF. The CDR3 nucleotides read TGCAGTGCCCATTCCCCTAGCGAGGGCGAGCAGTACTTC.

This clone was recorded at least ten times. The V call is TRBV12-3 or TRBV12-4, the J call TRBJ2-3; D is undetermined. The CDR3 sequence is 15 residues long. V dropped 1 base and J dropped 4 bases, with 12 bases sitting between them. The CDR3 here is CASSLGSRGPDTQYF. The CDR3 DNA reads TGTGCCAGCAGTTTAGGGTCTCGAGGCCCAGATACGCAGTATTTT.

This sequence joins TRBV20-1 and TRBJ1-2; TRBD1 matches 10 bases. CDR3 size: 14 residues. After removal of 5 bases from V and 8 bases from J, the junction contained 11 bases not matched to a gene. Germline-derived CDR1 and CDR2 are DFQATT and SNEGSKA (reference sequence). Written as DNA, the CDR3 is TGCAGTGCTCCACCAAGGGACAGGGGCAGCGGCTACACCTTC. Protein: CSAPPRDRGSGYTF.

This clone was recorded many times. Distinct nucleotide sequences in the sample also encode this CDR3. The CDR3 protein is CASSLTGGGQPQHF. The CDR3 bases are TGTGCCAGCAGCCTTACAGGGGGCGGTCAGCCCCAGCATTTT. The chain combines TRBV7-2 with TRBJ1-5; 9 nucleotides line up with TRBD1. Germline V CDR1 and CDR2: SGHTA, FQGNSA. This CDR3 comprises 14 residues. The V and J ends lost 5 bases and 6 bases, in that order; junction bases with no gene match: 5.

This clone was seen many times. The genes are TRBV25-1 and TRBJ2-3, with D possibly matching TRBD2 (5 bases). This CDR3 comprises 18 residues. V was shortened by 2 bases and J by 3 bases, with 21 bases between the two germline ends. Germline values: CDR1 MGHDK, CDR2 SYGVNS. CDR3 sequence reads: CASSEVLVGDPLTDTQYF. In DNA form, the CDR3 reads TGTGCCAGCAGTGAAGTATTGGTGGGAGACCCCCTAACAGATACGCAGTATTTT.

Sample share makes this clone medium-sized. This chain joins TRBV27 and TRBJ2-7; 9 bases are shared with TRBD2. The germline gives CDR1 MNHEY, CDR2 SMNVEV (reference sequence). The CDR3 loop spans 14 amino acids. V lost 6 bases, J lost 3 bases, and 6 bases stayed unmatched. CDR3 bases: TGTGCCAGCAGGGTAGCGGGAGACGGCTACGAGCAGTACTTC. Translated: CASRVAGDGYEQYF.

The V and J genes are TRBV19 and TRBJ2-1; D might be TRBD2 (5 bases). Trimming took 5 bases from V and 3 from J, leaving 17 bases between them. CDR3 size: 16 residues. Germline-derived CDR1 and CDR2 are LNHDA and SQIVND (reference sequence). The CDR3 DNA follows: TGTGCCAGTAGTGCTTCTAGCTCTTACCGCTACAATGAGCAGTTCTTC. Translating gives CASSASSSYRYNEQFF.

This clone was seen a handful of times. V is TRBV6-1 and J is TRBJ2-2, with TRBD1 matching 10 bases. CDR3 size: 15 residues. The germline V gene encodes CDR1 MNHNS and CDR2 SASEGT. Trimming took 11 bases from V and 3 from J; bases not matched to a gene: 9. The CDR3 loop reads CAASAGTGDTGELFF. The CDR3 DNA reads TGTGCCGCCTCCGCCGGGACAGGGGACACCGGGGAGCTGTTTTTT.

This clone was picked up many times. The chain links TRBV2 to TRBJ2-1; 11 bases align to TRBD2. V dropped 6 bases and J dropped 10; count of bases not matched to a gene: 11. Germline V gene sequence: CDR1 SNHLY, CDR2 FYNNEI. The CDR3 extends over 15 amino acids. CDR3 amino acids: CASRGDSGRAREQFF. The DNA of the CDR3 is TGTGCCAGCAGGGGGGATAGCGGGAGGGCCAGAGAGCAGTTCTTC.

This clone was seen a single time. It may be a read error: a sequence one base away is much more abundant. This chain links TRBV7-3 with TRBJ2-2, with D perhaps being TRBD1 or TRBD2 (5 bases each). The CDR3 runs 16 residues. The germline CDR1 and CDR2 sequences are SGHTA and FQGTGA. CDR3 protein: CASSLSGQSNTGKLFF. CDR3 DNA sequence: TGTGCCAGCAGCCTATCGGGGCAATCGAACACCGGGAAGCTGTTTTTT. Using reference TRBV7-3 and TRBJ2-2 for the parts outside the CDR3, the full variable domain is GAGVSQTPSNKVTEKGKYVELRCDPISGHTALYWYRQSLGQGPEFLIYFQGTGAADDSGLPNDRFFAVRPEGSVSTLKIQRTERGDSAVYLCASSLSGQSNTGKLFFGEGSRLTVL.

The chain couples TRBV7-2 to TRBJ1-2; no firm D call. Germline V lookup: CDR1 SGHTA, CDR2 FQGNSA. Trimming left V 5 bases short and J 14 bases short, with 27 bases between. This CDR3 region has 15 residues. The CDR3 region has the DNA TGTGCCAGCAGCCAACGCCGGGGAGGATGTGACATCTGGACCTTC. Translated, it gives CASSQRRGGCDIWTF.

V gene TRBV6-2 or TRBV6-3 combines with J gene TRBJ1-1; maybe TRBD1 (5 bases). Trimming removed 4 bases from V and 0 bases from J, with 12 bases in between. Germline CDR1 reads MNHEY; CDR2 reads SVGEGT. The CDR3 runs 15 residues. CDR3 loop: CASSWPRDVNTEAFF. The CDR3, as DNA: TGTGCCAGCAGTTGGCCCAGGGATGTGAACACTGAAGCTTTCTTT.

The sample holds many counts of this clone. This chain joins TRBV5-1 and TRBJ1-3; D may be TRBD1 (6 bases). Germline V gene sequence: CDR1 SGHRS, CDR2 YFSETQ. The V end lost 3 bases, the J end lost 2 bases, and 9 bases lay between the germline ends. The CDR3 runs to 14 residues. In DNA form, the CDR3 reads TGCGCCAGCAGCTCCCAGGGGACTGGAAACACCATATATTTT. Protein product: CASSSQGTGNTIYF. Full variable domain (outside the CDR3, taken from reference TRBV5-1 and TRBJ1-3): KAGVTQTPRYLIKTRGQQVTLSCSPISGHRSVSWYQQTPGQGLQFLFEYFSETQRNKGNFPGRFSGRQFSNSRSEMNVSTLELGDSALYLCASSSQGTGNTIYFGEGSWLTVV.